This TCR beta chain was sequenced for a study of blood T cell repertoires in COVID-19. Whole-study context: Both acute and convalescent COVID-19 samples were obtained from the United States, Italy and Spain. Nucleic acid was either cDNA or gDNA, and it came from T cells, B-cell-depleted T cells, or PBMCs.

In the study's own analysis: How many nucleated cells were present was estimated from reference gene primer amplification. Generated by immunoSEQ multiplex PCR, the TCRdb table keeps only in-frame clones and is missing some. The V and J calls and clone size come from that table; D and trimming were worked out from the DNA. The data contain roughly 60,000 clones, approximately 82% of them singletons. V was trimmed by 5 bases and J by 8 bases, leaving 11 bases between them. Germline assignment: CDR1 SGHDT and CDR2 YYEEEE. The CDR3 sequence is 13 residues long. The V call is TRBV5-6, the J call TRBJ1-6; D gene unclear. Material for sequencing was peripheral blood. The origin of this receptor is a woman aged 60 to 75 with acute or convalescent COVID-19. The CDR3 DNA is TGTGCCAGCAGTCTTGACGGGGATTCACCCCTCCACTTT. It codes for CASSLDGDSPLHF.